Following are 26 T cell receptor beta chains from one sample sequenced in a study of human T cells and chemical hapten exposure. Time point described: healthy volunteer bleed at 2 weeks. Total RNA was extracted from unfractionated whole blood. TCRdb re-analysed the RACE reads in MiXCR, keeping a single row per CDR3 protein. The repertoire holds 43,000 or so distinct CDR3 sequences, with approximately 4.7% as singletons. The source material was whole blood. The receptors come from a female donor in good health. Some clones in this sample may be carry-over from other donors' samples.

This clonotype was picked up a small number of times. This rearrangement joins TRBV5-1 to TRBJ2-3; D might be TRBD1 or TRBD2, each matching 5 bases. Germline loops: CDR1 SGHRS, CDR2 YFSETQ. The V gene lost 3 bases and the J gene lost 7 bases, with 18 bases spanning the gap. This CDR3 is 15 amino acids long. In DNA form, the CDR3 reads TGCGCCAGCAGCTACTCCGGGACGGACCCGTATACGCAGTATTTT. Translated, it gives CASSYSGTDPYTQYF.

This clonotype has a handful of counts. V and J are TRBV21-1 and TRBJ2-1; the table's D call of TRBD2 was not tested on the DNA. TRBV21-1 is a listed pseudogene. The CDR3 runs to 15 residues. CDR3 sequence: CASSKTSGGAGEQFF. CDR3 coding DNA: TGTGCCAGCAGCAAGACTAGCGGGGGGGCCGGTGAGCAGTTCTTC.

The chain combines TRBV20-1 with TRBJ1-6; 9 bases line up with TRBD1. CDR3 size: 15 residues. With 3 bases clipped from V and 6 bases from J, the junction kept 6 bases outside the gene matches. Germline V gene lookup returns CDR1 DFQATT and CDR2 SNEGSKA (reference sequence). The DNA for the CDR3 is TGCAGTGCTAGGGACAGGGGACTACTTAATTCACCCCTCCACTTT. It codes for CSARDRGLLNSPLHF.

This clonotype was detected many times. CDR3 DNA: TGTGCCAGCAGCTCTACTAGGACGGGGTCCTACGAGCAGTACTTC. It encodes CASSSTRTGSYEQYF. The chain recombines TRBV6-1 with TRBJ2-7, with D possibly being TRBD2 (5 bases). V was cut by 6 bases and J by 1 base, with 16 bases left in between. Germline CDR1 is MNHNS and CDR2 is SASEGT. The CDR3 is made up of 15 amino acids.

This clonotype has at least ten counts. The rearrangement uses TRBV7-9 and TRBJ2-2; D is uncertain. This CDR3 spans 15 amino acids. The V end was cut by 3 bases, the J end by 2 bases, with 10 bases between. Germline V gives CDR1 SEHNR, CDR2 FQNEAQ (reference sequence). CDR3 bases: TGTGCCAGCAGCTTTTTGGACCCCAACACCGGGGAGCTGTTTTTT. This encodes CASSFLDPNTGELFF. Full variable domain (remainder filled in from reference TRBV7-9 and TRBJ2-2): DTGVSQNPRHKITKRGQNVTFRCDPISEHNRLYWYRQTLGQGPEFLTYFQNEAQLEKSRLLSDRFSAERPKGSFSTLEIQRTEQGDSAMYLCASSFLDPNTGELFFGEGSRLTVL.

This clonotype was counted many times. The J gene is TRBJ1-1, the V gene TRBV4-2; no reliable D call. V lost 0 bases and J 0 bases, leaving 14 bases between the germline ends. The CDR3 is 17 residues long. CDR1 is LGHNA and CDR2 is YNFKEQ in the germline V gene. The CDR3 nucleotides are TGTGCCAGCAGCCAAGATAGGGCCACACTTTTGAACACTGAAGCTTTCTTT. It encodes CASSQDRATLLNTEAFF.

This clonotype was observed many times. An end of the junction differs from the germline gene, which may be a read error. DNA for the CDR3: TGTGCCAGCAGTTTAGGACAGGGATTGAAAACTGAAGCTTTCTTT. It yields the protein CASSLGQGLKTEAFF. The chain couples TRBV12-3 or TRBV12-4 to TRBJ1-1; 7 bases line up with TRBD1. This CDR3 region has 15 residues.

This sequence joins TRBV7-9 and TRBJ2-7, with TRBD1 identical over 10 bases. The ends lost 4 bases at V and 5 bases at J; junction bases unmatched: 14. Germline assignment: CDR1 SEHNR and CDR2 FQNEAQ (reference sequence). The CDR3 contains 17 residues. For the CDR3, the DNA is TGTGCCAGCAGCTCCGAAAGACAGGGGGCGTCCGGAAACGAGCAGTACTTC. The encoded protein is CASSSERQGASGNEQYF.

This clonotype came up many times. The rearrangement uses TRBV13 and TRBJ1-1; 7 bases map to TRBD1. Germline-derived CDR1 and CDR2 are PRHDT and FYEKMQ (reference sequence). The CDR3 spans 16 residues. Trimming at V came to 7 bases and at J to 0 bases, leaving 11 bases not matched to a gene. CDR3 loop: CASTRQGAPMNTEAFF. The CDR3 DNA follows: TGTGCCAGCACTCGACAGGGTGCTCCCATGAACACTGAAGCTTTCTTT.

This clonotype occurred many times. J is TRBJ2-7 and V is TRBV11-1; TRBD1 agrees at 8 bases. This CDR3 comprises 14 residues. The V and J ends lost 5 bases and 4 bases, in that order; junction bases with no gene match: 7. In germline, CDR1 is SGHAT, CDR2 FQDESV (reference sequence). The CDR3 DNA follows: TGTGCCAGCAGCCCGCGGACAGGGCGATACGAGCAGTACTTC. Its translation: CASSPRTGRYEQYF.

There are many counts of this clonotype. J is TRBJ1-2 and V is TRBV12-3 or TRBV12-4; D might be TRBD1 (5 bases). This CDR3 has 16 residues. V dropped 4 bases and J dropped 8 bases, with 23 bases sitting between them. The chain's CDR3 is CASSSEGFQGLVGYTF. As DNA, the CDR3 is TGTGCCAGCAGTTCCGAGGGCTTTCAGGGACTAGTAGGCTACACCTTC.

This clonotype was picked up many times. V and J are TRBV6-5 and TRBJ2-1, with D uncertain. The CDR3 runs to 11 residues. The germline V gene has CDR1 MNHEY and CDR2 SVGAGI. V was cut by 4 bases and J by 7 bases, with 5 bases left in between. The CDR3 sequence is CASSSTNEQFF. The CDR3, as DNA: TGTGCCAGCAGTTCAACTAATGAGCAGTTCTTC.

This clonotype was counted only a few times. The gene calls are TRBV7-3 and TRBJ2-1, with D possibly TRBD2 on 6 matching bases. The germline CDR1 and CDR2 sequences are SGHTA and FQGTGA. Trimming stripped 4 bases from V and 7 bases from J, with 11 bases between. The CDR3 extends over 13 amino acids. CDR3 in DNA: TGTGCCAGCAGCTACGGGACTTCGAATGAGCAGTTCTTC. Protein sequence: CASSYGTSNEQFF. Drawing the rest from reference TRBV7-3 and TRBJ2-1, the complete variable domain is GAGVSQTPSNKVTEKGKYVELRCDPISGHTALYWYRQSLGQGPEFLIYFQGTGAADDSGLPNDRFFAVRPEGSVSTLKIQRTERGDSAVYLCASSYGTSNEQFFGPGTRLTVL.

This clonotype was counted many times. The rearrangement joins TRBV6-4 to TRBJ2-2; 7 bases are shared with TRBD1. J gave up 2 bases and V 5 bases, and 8 bases lay outside the gene matches. Germline-derived CDR1 and CDR2 are MRHNA and SNTAGT. The CDR3 runs to 16 residues. The CDR3 sequence: CASSQGTELNTGELFF. As DNA, the CDR3 is TGTGCCAGCAGTCAAGGGACAGAGCTCAACACCGGGGAGCTGTTTTTT.

Many counts were recorded for this clonotype. This sequence joins TRBV5-1 and TRBJ1-3; unclear D gene. The CDR3 is 14 amino acids. V was clipped by 5 bases and J by 2 bases, with 11 bases between them. The germline gives CDR1 SGHRS, CDR2 YFSETQ. The CDR3, as DNA: TGCGCCAGCAGTCCGGAGCTTACTGGAAACACCATATATTTT. Translated, it gives CASSPELTGNTIYF.

As to this clonotype: A read error is possible here, since a much larger clone lies one base away. The chain couples TRBV12-3 or TRBV12-4 to TRBJ2-7; 10 nucleotides align to TRBD1. The CDR3 has 15 residues. As DNA, the CDR3 is TGTGCCAGCAGTAGTCGGACAGGGGGAAGCGACGAGCAGAACTTC. It specifies CASSSRTGGSDEQNF.

The table lists this clonotype with a few counts. This sequence joins TRBV5-1 and TRBJ1-2, with TRBD1 matching over 8 bases. The J segment lost 5 bases and the V segment lost 4 bases, leaving 4 bases of the junction unmatched. This CDR3 is built from 13 residues. Germline-derived CDR1 and CDR2 are SGHRS and YFSETQ. CDR3 DNA: TGCGCCAGCAGCCCCAGGACAGGGTATGGCTACACCTTC. Amino acid sequence: CASSPRTGYGYTF.

The chain recombines TRBV7-9 with TRBJ2-6, with TRBD1 matching 11 bases. After removal of 4 bases from V and 1 base from J, the junction contained 3 bases not matched to a gene. There are 17 residues in the CDR3. Germline V gene sequence: CDR1 SEHNR, CDR2 FQNEAQ (reference sequence). CDR3 sequence: CASSSGQGASGANVLTF. DNA for the CDR3: TGTGCCAGCAGCTCCGGACAGGGGGCGTCTGGGGCCAACGTCCTGACTTTC.

There are many counts of this clonotype. The V gene is TRBV12-3 or TRBV12-4, the J gene TRBJ2-7; D possibly uses TRBD1 or TRBD2 (5 bases each). V dropped 6 bases and J dropped 3 bases, with 18 bases sitting between them. The CDR3 contains 15 residues. CDR3 sequence reads: CASSPSRDRGYEQYF. For the CDR3, the DNA is TGTGCCAGCAGCCCGTCTAGGGACCGCGGCTACGAGCAGTACTTC.

This clonotype was counted at least ten times. J is TRBJ1-6 and V is TRBV18; maybe TRBD1 (5 bases). Germline loops: CDR1 KGHSH, CDR2 LQKENI. The V end lost 2 bases, the J end lost 13 bases, and 9 bases lay between the germline ends. The CDR3 covers 12 residues. The DNA for the CDR3 is TGTGCCAGCTCACCATCCGGGGCCCCCCTCCACTTT. As protein: CASSPSGAPLHF.

In this sample, this clonotype is medium-sized. The chain is built from TRBV27 and TRBJ2-7; tentatively, D is TRBD1 (6 bases). Germline V gene sequence: CDR1 MNHEY, CDR2 SMNVEV (reference sequence). The CDR3 has 12 residues. Trimming cost V 6 bases and J 7 bases, with 13 bases left between them. CDR3 region: CASRGGGGEQYF. As DNA, the CDR3 is TGTGCCAGCAGGGGTGGGGGCGGAGAGCAGTACTTC.

This clonotype turned up a few times. The chain combines TRBV18 with TRBJ1-1; D is possibly TRBD1 (6 bases). Trimming stripped 6 bases from V and 11 bases from J, with 22 bases between. This CDR3 is built from 14 residues. CDR1 is KGHSH and CDR2 is LQKENI in the germline V gene. The CDR3 DNA sequence: TGTGCCAGCTCCCCCAACCCCGGGGGCGCGGCCGCTTTCTTT. Translation gives CASSPNPGGAAAFF.

This clonotype was seen at least ten times. The V gene is TRBV5-5, the J gene TRBJ1-3; D ambiguous. V was trimmed by 4 bases and J by 4 bases, leaving 12 bases between them. CDR1 is SGHKS, CDR2 YYEKEE, per germline (reference sequence). The CDR3 runs to 14 residues. The DNA of the CDR3 is TGTGCCAGCAGCCCCTTCACCGGAGGAAACACCATATATTTT. This translates into CASSPFTGGNTIYF.

This clonotype appeared many times. This sequence joins TRBV7-2 and TRBJ2-3; D may be TRBD2 (6 bases). The CDR3 consists of 14 residues. The V end was cut by 5 bases, the J end by 6 bases, with 15 bases between. Germline values: CDR1 SGHTA, CDR2 FQGNSA. The CDR3 is CASSLGLDVDTQYF. CDR3 in DNA: TGTGCCAGCAGCCTGGGACTCGACGTTGATACGCAGTATTTT.

V is TRBV6-4 and J is TRBJ2-6; TRBD1 might be the D (7 bases). CDR3 size: 16 residues. The germline CDR1 and CDR2 sequences are MRHNA and SNTAGT. V was cut by 3 bases and J by 0 bases, with 9 bases left in between. The CDR3 DNA sequence: TGTGCCAGCAGTGAGCGGGACAGCTCTGGGGCCAACGTCCTGACTTTC. Translating it yields CASSERDSSGANVLTF.

This clonotype showed up many times. The V call is TRBV29-1, the J call TRBJ2-5, with TRBD2 matching 9 bases. V gave up 6 bases and J gave up 4 bases; unmatched junction bases: 3. CDR1 is SQVTM, CDR2 ANQGSEA, per germline. This CDR3 contains 12 residues. The CDR3 nucleotides are TGCAGCGTATCGACTAGCGGAGAGACCCAGTACTTC. This encodes CSVSTSGETQYF.